The entry below gives a single T cell receptor (beta chain) sequence along with its context. The data belong to a study of shared clonotypes between healthy human individuals. Per the authors' pipeline: Because ImmunoSEQ provided only junction sequences with no quality scores, the filtering differed. Here immunoSEQ multiplex PCR was the method, and the copy in TCRdb shows in-frame clones only, minus some. V, J and clone size are taken as reported in that table, and D and trimming were inferred from the DNA itself. The sample has roughly 320,000 clones; about nine tenths are singletons. The germline V gene encodes CDR1 SGHRS and CDR2 YFSETQ. V shed 4 bases, J shed 0 bases, and the junction held 3 bases outside the gene matches. The CDR3 covers 16 residues.

The sample was memory CD8+ T cells sorted from blood. Regarding subset: CD45RO+ cells pooled with CCR7-negative TemRA cells. The clonotype was recovered from a man aged 18 to 29 in good health. This chain uses TRBV5-1 with TRBJ2-3, with TRBD2 matching over 12 bases. The CDR3 DNA sequence: TGCGCCAGCAGCGTCGGGACTAGCGGGAGCACAGATACGCAGTATTTT. This gives the protein CASSVGTSGSTDTQYF.